This T cell receptor (beta chain) was sequenced in a study of shared T cell receptors in the human thymus. This CDR3 spans 14 amino acids. CDR1 MGHRA and CDR2 YSYEKL come from the germline V gene. The V end lost 3 bases, the J end lost 3 bases, and 11 bases lay between the germline ends. Only in-frame clones appear in the TCRdb table, and some are missing; sequencing was by immunoSEQ multiplex PCR. The sample carries hundreds of thousands of clones, about 90% recorded once. The same sample was also used in a study of human thymus T cells. That investigation notes: Thymus was obtained from resections taken during corrective heart surgery.

The receptor was isolated from a boy younger than two with a congenital heart defect. V usage is TRBV4-1 and J usage is TRBJ1-2; weak D call: TRBD1 (5 bases). Sequencing used thymocytes. The DNA of the CDR3 is TGCGCCAGCAGCCATGCCACAGGTGACTATGGCTACACCTTC. Amino acids: CASSHATGDYGYTF.